The rows below give T cell receptor beta chains drawn from one sample of a study of regulatory T cells in long-lasting Graves disease. TCRdb ran MiXCR on the multiplex PCR reads and lists one entry per CDR3 protein. The data show fewer than 550,000 distinct CDR3 sequences, 20% to 25% seen once. The sequences come from peripheral blood mononuclear cells (PBMCs), collected when the disease was refractory, from a patient treated with antithyroid drugs. Receptors were obtained from a female donor with Graves disease. CDR3s leave out the opening cysteine and the closing phenylalanine or tryptophan. Each record gives: V gene, clone size, J gene, CDR3 length, CDR3 protein. Size is omitted from some rows. Given values are once, few, many or a class for expanded clones.

TRBV28,many,TRBJ1-5,12,ASSSTGSNQPQH
TRBV10-3,.,TRBJ1-2,15,AIRSHLEADKRGGYT
TRBV20-1,few,TRBJ1-2,12,SARPGQNNYGYT
TRBV19,.,TRBJ1-1,13,ASRHRGRGETEAF
TRBV3-1,.,TRBJ2-5,13,ASSQDDWGQETQY
TRBV2,many,TRBJ1-1,10,ASSDPGNEAF
TRBV20-1,.,TRBJ2-7,13,SANPDSYLGYEQY
TRBV7-9,.,TRBJ1-6,12,ASSRGRGGSPLH
TRBV9,.,TRBJ1-1,14,ASSEGAPRSGTEAF
TRBV7-3,few,TRBJ1-6,12,ASSPGTGVSPLH
TRBV27,many,TRBJ2-7,13,ASSLSSRSSYEQY
TRBV6-2/TRBV6-3,many,TRBJ1-1,14,ASSYAGGGMNTEAF
TRBV19,few,TRBJ2-5,14,ASSSPGRVRGETQY
TRBV6-2/TRBV6-3,many,TRBJ1-2,11,ASSYESRGGYT
TRBV7-2,many,TRBJ2-5,15,ASSPNRGDRGQETQY
TRBV28,many,TRBJ1-5,13,ASSLLGTENQPQH
TRBV13,few,TRBJ2-2,14,ASSDGLAGNTGELF
TRBV10-3,many,TRBJ1-1,11,AISGRTAAEAF
TRBV4-2,many,TRBJ2-5,11,ASSQERLETQY
TRBV2,.,TRBJ2-3,12,ASSYGGYTDTQY
TRBV20-1,.,TRBJ2-7,13,SARDPRGSSYEQY
TRBV12-3/TRBV12-4,many,TRBJ1-2,13,ASTPSDRWDYGYT
TRBV6-5,many,TRBJ2-7,14,ASSYGAGQGTYEQY
TRBV5-1,many,TRBJ1-1,14,ASSLGQGGTNTEAF
TRBV10-3,few,TRBJ2-2,11,AINSGGTGELF
TRBV28,few,TRBJ1-1,11,ASIQGLNTEAF
TRBV6-5,many,TRBJ1-2,12,ASSYSSRGIGYT
TRBV24-1,many,TRBJ2-2,13,ATSDWTGEDGELF
TRBV2,many,TRBJ1-6,12,ASWWGQTNSPLH
TRBV12-3/TRBV12-4,many,TRBJ1-4,13,ASSLLGTSHEKLF
TRBV10-3,.,TRBJ1-3,11,AITESSGNTIY
TRBV27,many,TRBJ1-5,11,ASTTRADQPQH
TRBV19,.,TRBJ1-2,11,AINRGPGYGYT
TRBV2,many,TRBJ1-6,10,AIDRFNSPLH
TRBV18,.,TRBJ1-5,10,ASSAVNQPQH
TRBV30,few,TRBJ2-7,13,AFYSGTVGTGEQY
TRBV6-1,few,TRBJ1-5,11,ASSRLLNQPQH
TRBV20-1,.,TRBJ2-7,11,SAAGTAHYEQY
TRBV19,.,TRBJ1-5,14,ASSNEDRYSNQPQH
TRBV5-6,.,TRBJ2-3,10,ASSLERDTQY
TRBV15,many,TRBJ2-7,14,ATSRDGSGGRDEQY
TRBV11-3,.,TRBJ2-2,14,ASRSPGQGHTGELF
TRBV29-1,.,TRBJ2-7,11,SVGQGLPYEQY
TRBV9,few,TRBJ2-2,13,ASSLRVQNTGELF
TRBV4-2,few,TRBJ1-1,12,ASSHRDRSIEAF
TRBV12-3/TRBV12-4,many,TRBJ1-5,13,ASSPTGDRGQPQH
TRBV9,.,TRBJ2-7,13,ASSVDGGGTYEQY
TRBV12-3/TRBV12-4,few,TRBJ1-2,13,ASTQKAGPRDGYT
TRBV6-1,few,TRBJ2-4,15,ASSEETGILAKNIQY
TRBV28,many,TRBJ2-7,12,ASSFPGTGYEQY
TRBV7-9,many,TRBJ1-4,14,ASSDQGYGSNEKLF
TRBV6-1,.,TRBJ2-7,12,ASDRGQPLYEQY
TRBV4-1,few,TRBJ2-7,11,ASSFRDNYEQY
TRBV7-3,.,TRBJ2-4,11,ASSEGQGNIQY
TRBV7-2,.,TRBJ2-1,9,ASSLINEQF